This TCR beta chain was retrieved from a study of graft-versus-host responses after intestinal transplantation. Study background: Recipients received multivisceral, liver-intestinal, or isolated intestinal transplants. Tacrolimus plus steroids were given to all recipients for approximately 3 years, preceded by anti-thymocyte globulin induction. Broader study findings: Recipient-marrow GvH clones were detected, some having first appeared in ileum or blood. Peak levels of circulating GvH clones tracked with early post-transplant HvG declines.

For this clone: Its antigen is unidentified.

Data came from immunoSEQ multiplex PCR; TCRdb stores just in-frame clones and leaves some out. The profile shows approximately 100,000 clones, roughly 84% of them singletons. In germline, CDR1 is GTSNPN, CDR2 SVGIG (reference sequence). This CDR3 region has 16 residues. Trimming shortened V by 0 bases and J by 1 base, and 13 bases separated the two germline ends. The TCR was taken from a human donor who received an intestinal transplant. The genes are TRBV30 and TRBJ2-1, with D unclear. The sample was unstimulated CD4+ T cells sorted from spleen or lymph node cells, taken before intestinal transplant. CDR3 DNA sequence: TGTGCCTGGAGTGTAAGTCCAGGATCTTCCTACAATGAGCAGTTCTTC. Encoded protein: CAWSVSPGSSYNEQFF.